One sample yielded the 17 T cell receptor beta chains listed below, sequenced in a study of cytomegalovirus exposure and HLA in healthy donors. PCR primers comprised 60 Vbeta and 13 Jbeta primers. Measured with immunoSEQ multiplex PCR; TCRdb has only the in-frame clones, and not every one. The repertoire consists of about 130,000 clones, with roughly 70% occurring once and the leading ten covering around 7%. The source material was PBMCs. The receptors derive from a man aged 35-49 years in good health and CMV-seropositive.

V gene TRBV7-7 combines with J gene TRBJ2-1; D is possibly TRBD2 (6 bases). With 1 base removed from V and 7 bases from J, the gap between germline ends came to 11 bases. The CDR3 is 14 amino acids. Germline CDR1 reads SSHAT; CDR2 reads FNYEAQ (reference sequence). CDR3 DNA: TGTGCCAGCAGCTTAGTGGCCGGGGGTAATGAGCAGTTCTTC. Translation: CASSLVAGGNEQFF. Variable domain in full (rest from reference TRBV7-7 and TRBJ2-1): GAGVSQSPRYKVTKRGQDVTLRCDPISSHATLYWYQQALGQGPEFLTYFNYEAQPDKSGLPSDRFSAERPEGSISTLTIQRTEQRDSAMYRCASSLVAGGNEQFFGPGTRLTVL.

CDR3 in DNA: TGTGCCAGCAGTTACACCACAGGGGTCACTGAAGCTTTCTTT. It specifies CASSYTTGVTEAFF. The V gene is TRBV6-5, the J gene TRBJ1-1; 7 bases are shared with TRBD1. CDR1 MNHEY and CDR2 SVGAGI come from the germline V gene. The CDR3 is made up of 14 amino acids. After removal of 2 bases from V and 4 bases from J, the junction contained 4 bases not matched to a gene.

J is TRBJ1-6 and V is TRBV6-5, with 7 nucleotides matching TRBD1. This CDR3 is 15 amino acids long. Unmatched junction bases numbered 5, after V lost 4 bases and J lost 5 bases. Germline CDR1 and CDR2: MNHEY and SVGAGI. CDR3 sequence (DNA): TGTGCCAGCAGTTCCTCCGGGACAGATAATTCACCCCTCCACTTT. This encodes CASSSSGTDNSPLHF.

This clone was seen once. The V and J genes are TRBV5-4 and TRBJ2-3; 10 bases align to TRBD2. The V and J ends lost 4 bases and 3 bases, in that order; junction bases with no gene match: 14. Germline values: CDR1 SGHNT, CDR2 YYREEE (reference sequence). The CDR3 covers 18 residues. The CDR3 DNA follows: TGTGCCAGCAGCCTGGAGCGGGGGGGCCTTAACTGGACAGATACGCAGTATTTT. This gives the protein CASSLERGGLNWTDTQYF.

In its sample, this clone was seen once. The chain uses TRBV13 and TRBJ1-1, with D uncertain. The ends were cut back, 5 bases at V and 1 base at J, with 11 bases in the middle. The germline gives CDR1 PRHDT, CDR2 FYEKMQ (reference sequence). The CDR3 length is 14 residues. CDR3 DNA sequence: TGTGCCAGCAGCCCAGCAGGTAGGAACACTGAAGCTTTCTTT. Its translation: CASSPAGRNTEAFF.

The chain recombines TRBV29-1 with TRBJ2-3, with D perhaps matching TRBD1 (6 bases). The CDR3 is made up of 13 amino acids. V was clipped by 2 bases and J by 4 bases, with 10 bases between them. Germline V lookup: CDR1 SQVTM, CDR2 ANQGSEA. DNA of the CDR3: TGCAGCGTTGAAACAGGGTCGGCAGATACGCAGTATTTT. It translates to CSVETGSADTQYF.

CDR3 coding DNA: TGTGCCACCAGCAGAGATTTAAGAGCAACTAATGAAAAACTGTTTTTT. This codes for CATSRDLRATNEKLFF. The chain carries TRBV15 and TRBJ1-4, with no clear D. In germline, CDR1 is LNHNV, CDR2 YYDKDF (reference sequence). Trimming took 0 bases from V and 0 from J, leaving 8 bases between them. This CDR3 is built from 16 residues. The complete variable domain, with remaining parts taken from reference TRBV15 and TRBJ1-4, reads DAMVIQNPRYQVTQFGKPVTLSCSQTLNHNVMYWYQQKSSQAPKLLFHYYDKDFNNEADTPDNFQSRRPNTSFCFLDIRSPGLGDTAMYLCATSRDLRATNEKLFFGSGTQLSVL.

This clone was detected once. The sample carries other DNA sequences with the same CDR3. The chain recombines TRBV5-1 with TRBJ2-5, with D perhaps matching TRBD1 (5 bases). V was clipped by 0 bases and J by 3 bases, with 9 bases between them. The CDR3 runs to 14 residues. Germline CDR1 reads SGHRS; CDR2 reads YFSETQ. CDR3 DNA sequence: TGCGCCAGCAGCTTGGCCAGGGAAAAAGAGACCCAGTACTTC. Translation: CASSLAREKETQYF.

The V and J genes are TRBV28 and TRBJ2-5, with 14 bases that match TRBD2. The V gene's germline CDR1 is MDHEN and CDR2 SYDVKM. Trimming took 5 bases from V and 4 from J; bases not matched to a gene: 12. The CDR3 is 18 residues long. The CDR3 protein is CASSPTSGGGGFRETQYF. The CDR3 coding sequence is TGTGCCAGCAGTCCGACTAGCGGGGGGGGCGGATTCCGAGAGACCCAGTACTTC.

Only one count was recorded for this clone. This chain joins TRBV6-1 and TRBJ2-7; 7 bases match TRBD2. Germline values: CDR1 MNHNS, CDR2 SASEGT. V was pared by 4 bases and J by 6 bases, with 9 bases of the junction left unmatched. The CDR3 extends over 14 amino acids. The CDR3: CASSALVGEGEQYF. The CDR3 nucleotides are TGTGCCAGCAGTGCCCTTGTGGGGGAGGGCGAGCAGTACTTC.

This clone was counted between two and nine times. This chain links TRBV28 with TRBJ1-2; 7 bases agree with TRBD1. CDR3 length: 16 amino acids. Germline trimming cut 4 bases from V and 5 bases from J; bases unmatched to any gene: 13. Germline V lookup: CDR1 MDHEN, CDR2 SYDVKM. The CDR3 loop is CASSSALSGQPYGYTF. The CDR3 nucleotides read TGTGCCAGCAGTTCCGCCCTCTCGGGACAGCCGTATGGCTACACCTTC.

The J gene is TRBJ1-1, the V gene TRBV4-1; 9 bases agree with TRBD1. Germline assignment: CDR1 MGHRA and CDR2 YSYEKL. The CDR3 runs 16 residues. V shed 0 bases, J shed 0 bases, and the junction held 2 bases outside the gene matches. The CDR3 coding sequence is TGCGCCAGCAGCCAAGAGACAGGGGGAGTGAACACTGAAGCTTTCTTT. The encoded protein is CASSQETGGVNTEAFF.

This rearrangement joins TRBV7-2 to TRBJ2-4; possible D gene TRBD2, 7 bases. This CDR3 is built from 16 residues. Between the trimmed V and J ends, which lost 4 bases and 2 bases, there was a span of 15 bases. CDR1 is SGHTA and CDR2 is FQGNSA in the germline V gene. DNA of the CDR3: TGTGCCAGCAGCTCCGGGGGGCAGGTTTCCAAAAACATTCAGTACTTC. Its protein product is CASSSGGQVSKNIQYF.

This chain joins TRBV19 and TRBJ2-1; D is possibly TRBD2 (7 bases). Per the germline V gene, CDR1 is LNHDA and CDR2 is SQIVND (reference sequence). V gave up 3 bases and J gave up 1 base, with 16 bases separating them. The CDR3 is made up of 17 amino acids. CDR3 coding DNA: TGTGCCAGTAGTATTTGGGCGGGGGCGCTATCCTACAATGAGCAGTTCTTC. Amino acid sequence: CASSIWAGALSYNEQFF.

The chain has TRBV29-1 and TRBJ2-7; TRBD1 agrees at 9 bases. Per the germline V gene, CDR1 is SQVTM and CDR2 is ANQGSEA. J lost 5 bases, V lost 6 bases, and 5 bases had no gene match. The CDR3 totals 12 residues. CDR3 nucleotide sequence: TGCAGCGTGGCCACAGGGGGCGACGAGCAGTACTTC. Protein sequence: CSVATGGDEQYF.

The chain is built from TRBV28 and TRBJ2-3, with 8 bases aligning to TRBD2. Germline loops: CDR1 MDHEN, CDR2 SYDVKM. V was clipped by 5 bases and J by 3 bases; unmatched bases: 7. The CDR3 consists of 15 residues. CDR3 region: CASSDTSGGTDTQYF. In nucleotides, the CDR3 is TGTGCCAGCAGTGATACTAGCGGCGGTACAGATACGCAGTATTTT.

The chain employs TRBV25-1 and TRBJ2-1; 9 bases agree with TRBD1. CDR1 and CDR2 from the germline V gene are MGHDK and SYGVNS. Losses at the gene ends were 5 bases for V and 8 bases for J; bases not matched to a gene: 10. CDR3 length: 15 residues. In DNA, the CDR3 is TGTGCCAGCAGTCCCGACAGGGGGAGTTTGGATGAGCAGTTCTTC. Translated, it gives CASSPDRGSLDEQFF. The full variable domain, with the rest looked up from reference TRBV25-1 and TRBJ2-1, is EADIYQTPRYLVIGTGKKITLECSQTMGHDKMYWYQQDPGMELHLIHYSYGVNSTEKGDLSSESTVSRIRTEHFPLTLESARPSHTSQYLCASSPDRGSLDEQFFGPGTRLTVL.